The clone carrying this T cell receptor beta chain was observed a single time. Its matching antigen is unknown. This entry belongs to a study of shared clonotypes between healthy human individuals. Study-wide context: CD4 naive cells filled three plates per donor, CD4 memory three, CD8 naive two and CD8 memory one. The study, taken as a whole, reports: The study found about 5% of naive CD4 clonotypes shared across a handful of donors.

The study ran the assay at deep level. Here immunoSEQ multiplex PCR was the method, and the copy in TCRdb shows in-frame clones only, minus some. The table includes millions of clones, 85% to 95% detected once. This CDR3 spans 16 amino acids. J was trimmed by 1 base and V by 3 bases; bases with no gene match: 6. Germline V gene lookup returns CDR1 LNHDA and CDR2 SQIVND (reference sequence). This clonotype was sampled from a young man in good health. The chain carries TRBV19 and TRBJ2-5, with 9 positions matching TRBD1. The sample taken for sequencing was naive CD4+ T cells sorted from blood. Described subset: CD45RA+ positively selected. The DNA for the CDR3 is TGTGCCAGTAGTATCCCAGGGGGACAGGGCCAAGAGACCCAGTACTTC. Its translation: CASSIPGGQGQETQYF.